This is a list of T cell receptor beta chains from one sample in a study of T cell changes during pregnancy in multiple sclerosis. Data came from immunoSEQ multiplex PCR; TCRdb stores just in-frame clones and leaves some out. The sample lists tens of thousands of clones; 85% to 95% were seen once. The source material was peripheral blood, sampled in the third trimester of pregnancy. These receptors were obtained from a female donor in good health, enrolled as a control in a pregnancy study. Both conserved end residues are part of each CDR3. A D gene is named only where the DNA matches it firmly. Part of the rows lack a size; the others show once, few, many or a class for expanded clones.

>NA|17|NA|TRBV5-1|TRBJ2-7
TGCGCCAGCAGCCCGGGACTGTCCCCCCGGGCTGAGTACGAGCAGTACTTC
CASSPGLSPRAEYEQYF
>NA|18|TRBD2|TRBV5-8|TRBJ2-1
TGTGCCAGCAGCTTGAAGTACGGGGGGGCCTTCTCCTACAATGAGCAGTTCTTC
CASSLKYGGAFSYNEQFF
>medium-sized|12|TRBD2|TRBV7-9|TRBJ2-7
TGTGCCAGCATTGGGGGGGACTACGAGCAGTACTTC
CASIGGDYEQYF
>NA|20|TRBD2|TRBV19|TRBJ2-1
TGTGCCAGTAGTATAAAGAGGTCTAGCGGGAGGAAGAGCTCCTACAATGAGCAGTTCTTC
CASSIKRSSGRKSSYNEQFF
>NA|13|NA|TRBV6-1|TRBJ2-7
TGTGCCAGCACTCCCCCGGGTCTTTACGAGCAGTACTTC
CASTPPGLYEQYF
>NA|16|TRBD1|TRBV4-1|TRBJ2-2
TGCGCCAGCAGCCCCAGGGGGACAGGGAACACCGGGGAGCTGTTTTTT
CASSPRGTGNTGELFF
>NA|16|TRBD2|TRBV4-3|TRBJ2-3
TGCGCCAGCAGCCAAGAAGGACTAGCGGGAGGGTATACGCAGTATTTT
CASSQEGLAGGYTQYF
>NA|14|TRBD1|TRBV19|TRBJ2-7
TGTGCCAGTAGTACCGGGACAGATAGCTACGAGCAGTACTTC
CASSTGTDSYEQYF
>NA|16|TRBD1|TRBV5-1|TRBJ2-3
TGCGCCAGCAGCTTGGTAGTGACAGGGTTGGCAGATACGCAGTATTTT
CASSLVVTGLADTQYF
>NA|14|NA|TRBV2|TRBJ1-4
TGTGCCAGCACGGATCAAGCGCCTAATGAAAAACTGTTTTTT
CASTDQAPNEKLFF
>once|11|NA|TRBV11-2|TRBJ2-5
TGTGCCAGCAGCTTAGCTCAGACCCAGTACTTC
CASSLAQTQYF
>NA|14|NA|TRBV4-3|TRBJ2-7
TGCGCCAGCAGCCAGACGGCCAGGGGTTACGAGCAGTACTTC
CASSQTARGYEQYF
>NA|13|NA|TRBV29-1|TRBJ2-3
TGCAGCGCGGCGAGGGTAGAGAGGGATACGCAGTATTTT
CSAARVERDTQYF
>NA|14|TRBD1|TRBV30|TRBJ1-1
TGTGCCTGGAGTGTAAGGGGGCGGAACACTGAAGCTTTCTTT
CAWSVRGRNTEAFF
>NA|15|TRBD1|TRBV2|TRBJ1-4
TGTGCCAGCAGTGCCCCGGGACAGGAAAATGAAAAACTGTTTTTT
CASSAPGQENEKLFF
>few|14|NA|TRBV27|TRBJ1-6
TGTGCCAGCAGGAATTGGGTGGCAGGGTCACCCCTCCACTTT
CASRNWVAGSPLHF
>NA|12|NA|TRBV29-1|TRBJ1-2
TGCAGCGTTGATAGCTCTGTTTATGGCTACACCTTC
CSVDSSVYGYTF
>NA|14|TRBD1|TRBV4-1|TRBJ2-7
TGCGCCAGCAGCAACCGGGACAGGGGAAACGAGCAGTACTTC
CASSNRDRGNEQYF
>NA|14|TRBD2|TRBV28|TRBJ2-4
TGTGCCAGCAGTCCCTCTAGCGGGAGTGACATTCAGTACTTC
CASSPSSGSDIQYF
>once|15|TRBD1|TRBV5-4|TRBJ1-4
TGTGCCAGCAGCTCCACCGGGACAGACTTTGAAAAACTGTTTTTT
CASSSTGTDFEKLFF
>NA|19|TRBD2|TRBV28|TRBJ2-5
TGTGCCACGCGGGGCAGTGACGGACCCAGCGGGAGGTACCAAGAGACCCAGTACTTC
CATRGSDGPSGRYQETQYF
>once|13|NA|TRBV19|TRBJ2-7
TGTGCCAGTTCGGGAATCCCTACCTACGAGCAGTACTTC
CASSGIPTYEQYF
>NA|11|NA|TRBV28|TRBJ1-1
TGTGCCAGCCTAGCGGGGGGAAGAGCTTTCTTT
CASLAGGRAFF
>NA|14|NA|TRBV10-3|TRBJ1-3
TGTGCCATCAGTGAGTCAGGAGGTGGAAACACCATATATTTT
CAISESGGGNTIYF
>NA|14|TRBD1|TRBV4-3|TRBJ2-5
TGCGCCAGCAGCCCGGGACAGGGGTTTGAGACCCAGTACTTC
CASSPGQGFETQYF
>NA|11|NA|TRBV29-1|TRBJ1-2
TGCAGCGGTGGAGCGAACTATGGCTACACCTTC
CSGGANYGYTF
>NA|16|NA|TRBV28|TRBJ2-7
TGTGCCAGCAGTTTTGTCGGGGGACCTAGCTCCTACGAGCAGTACTTC
CASSFVGGPSSYEQYF
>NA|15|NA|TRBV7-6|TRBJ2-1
TGTGCCAGCAGCCCCCAGGGCAGGGGCTACAATGAGCAGTTCTTC
CASSPQGRGYNEQFF
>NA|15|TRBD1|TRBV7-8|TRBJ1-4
TGTGCCAGCAGCCTCATCCAGGGGGCAGGAGAAAAACTGTTTTTT
CASSLIQGAGEKLFF
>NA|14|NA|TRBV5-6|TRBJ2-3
TGTGCCAGCAGCGGAGGGTCAAACACAGATACGCAGTATTTT
CASSGGSNTDTQYF
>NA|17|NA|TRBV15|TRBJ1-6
TGTGCCACCAGCAGAGATCCCCCCAACTCCTATAATTCACCCCTCCACTTT
CATSRDPPNSYNSPLHF
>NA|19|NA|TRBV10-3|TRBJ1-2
TGTGCCATCAGCGTAGAGTCGTTGCTGAAGGCAGGTCAGATGTTTGGCTACACCTTC
CAISVESLLKAGQMFGYTF
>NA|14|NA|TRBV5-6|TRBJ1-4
TGTGCCAGCAGCTTGGGACAGCTTAATGAAAAACTGTTTTTT
CASSLGQLNEKLFF